This T cell receptor (beta chain) is from a study of CD8+CD57+ T cells in acquired aplastic anemia (dated by TCRdb to between 2017 and 2018). Turning to the overall study: On average, sorted CD4+ and CD8+ cells yielded around 3.4 ug of extracted DNA, with a range of roughly 0.17 to 30 ug. A CD8+CD57+ expansion meant a frequency higher than the mean frequency seen in healthy subjects.

Genomic DNA was used as template for profiling of TCR beta VDJ combinations and CDR3 sequences. An Illumina HiSeq 2000 was used for TCR repertoire sequencing. Per the authors' processing: TRBV/TRBJ rearrangement plots, CDR3 size and DJ length profiles, and Simpson's diversity index were used to evaluate the repertoires. The most abundant DNA sequence in the deep sequencing data was defined as the immunodominant clone. CDR3 amino acid sequences were screened for sharing across subjects and compared with published repertoires and the VDJdb database. Through fastp at Q25 and MiXCR, TCRdb rebuilt clones from the public reads, retaining in-frame beta chains. Rows are combined by CDR3 protein, so each entry shows the most common genes and DNA. TCRdb's processing, not the authors', yielded these V and J calls. For this sample there are 150,000 to 200,000 distinct CDR3 sequences; 40% to 50% appear just once. Of the sample, about 1.2% is held by the ten largest clones.

This clonotype came up many times. It lacks a known antigen. It has no much larger one-base neighbor in the sample; base qualities were not kept. CDR1 and CDR2 (SNHLY, FYNNEI) derive from the germline V gene. The V end loses 2 bases and the J end loses 4 bases, and a stretch of 11 bases separates them. From cysteine to phenylalanine, the CDR3 is 14 amino acids long. Just the 42-base CDR3 DNA is kept, in frame starting at base 1. Results the study describes overall, beyond this receptor: Roughly 31 CD8+ CDR3 sequences were shared between patients and controls but appeared highly expressed in patients and within their immunodominant clones. Between patients and healthy controls, no significant difference in CD8+ Simpson's diversity was found (P=0.060).

Expansion of CD8+CD57+ cells had been shown by flow cytometry in the patients chosen for sequencing. All patients had severe acquired aplastic anemia diagnosed by International Study of Aplastic Anemia and Agranulocytosis and Camitta criteria. No patient had received any therapy when blood was sampled. TCR repertoires of sorted CD4+ and CD8+ blood T cells from severe aplastic anemia patients and healthy subjects were deep-sequenced in the study. In the USA, patient enrollment took place under clinicaltrials.gov protocols 00001620, 01623167, 00001397, 00071045, 00081523 and 00961064. Ficoll-Paque density gradient centrifugation was used to isolate peripheral blood mononuclear cells. CD4+ and CD8+ T cells were sorted by FACS or magnetic beads before DNA extraction.

Sequencing was performed on sorted CD4+, CD8+, or CD8+CD57+ T cells (not recorded which) from PBMCs. The chain joins TRBV2 to TRBJ1-2; no D gene call is confident. This TCR was sampled from a human donor with aplastic anemia. The base sequence is TGTGCCAGCAGTGAAAACGGCGCGGGCTATGGCTACACCTTC. This sequence encodes CASSENGAGYGYTF.